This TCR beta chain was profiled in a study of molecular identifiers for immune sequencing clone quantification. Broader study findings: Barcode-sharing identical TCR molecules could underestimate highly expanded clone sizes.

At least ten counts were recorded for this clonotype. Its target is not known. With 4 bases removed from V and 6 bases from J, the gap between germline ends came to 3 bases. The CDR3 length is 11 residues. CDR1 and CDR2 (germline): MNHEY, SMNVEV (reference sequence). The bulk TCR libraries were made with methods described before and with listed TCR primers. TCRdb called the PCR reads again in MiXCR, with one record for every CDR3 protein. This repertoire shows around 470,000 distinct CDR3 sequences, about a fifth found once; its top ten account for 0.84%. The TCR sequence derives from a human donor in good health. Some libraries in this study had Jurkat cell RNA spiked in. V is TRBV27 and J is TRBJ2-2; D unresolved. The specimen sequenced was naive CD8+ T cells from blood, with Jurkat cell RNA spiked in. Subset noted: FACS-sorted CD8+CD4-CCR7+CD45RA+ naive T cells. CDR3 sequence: CASSSAGELFF. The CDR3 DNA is TGTGCCAGCAGTTCGGCCGGGGAGCTGTTTTTT.